These 13 T cell receptor beta chains share one sample of origin, sequenced in a study of blood T cells in healthy people across ages. Through a sample-barcoded 5' primer and a J-beta primer mix, a second PCR was run for about 6 to 12 cycles. In TCRdb, the 5' RACE reads were re-called with MiXCR into one record per CDR3 protein. The table lists about 1.8 million distinct CDR3 sequences, 49% of them singletons. The sample comprised blood. All receptors come from a woman in her thirties or forties in good health.

The chain employs TRBV20-1 and TRBJ2-7; D call uncertain. CDR3 length: 12 residues. V lost 6 bases and J lost 3, with 12 bases in between. Per the germline V gene, CDR1 is DFQATT and CDR2 is SNEGSKA (reference sequence). This CDR3 is CSASRYRYEQYF. The CDR3 nucleotides read TGCAGTGCCAGCCGGTACCGCTACGAGCAGTACTTC.

The genes are TRBV4-3 and TRBJ2-1, with 11 nucleotides matching TRBD2. Germline trimming cut 3 bases from V and 5 bases from J; bases unmatched to any gene: 3. The CDR3 extends over 15 amino acids. Germline CDR1 reads LGHNA; CDR2 reads YSLEER. CDR3 nucleotide sequence: TGCGCCAGCAGCCACGCACTAGCGGGAGACAATGAGCAGTTCTTC. Amino acids: CASSHALAGDNEQFF.

The chain is built from TRBV4-3 and TRBJ2-5; TRBD2 agrees at 8 bases. The trim removed 4 bases at V and 11 bases at J, leaving 18 bases unmatched. The CDR3 is 16 amino acids. CDR1 is LGHNA, CDR2 YSLEER, per germline. CDR3 in amino acids: CASSRTSGTFYNEQYF. For the CDR3, the DNA is TGCGCCAGCAGCCGCACTAGCGGAACATTCTACAATGAGCAGTACTTC.

The rearrangement joins TRBV5-1 to TRBJ2-3, with TRBD2 matching over 8 bases. The CDR3 runs to 16 residues. Germline CDR1 is SGHRS and CDR2 is YFSETQ. Trimming removed 0 bases from V and 1 base from J; junction bases left unmatched: 4. The CDR3, as DNA: TGCGCCAGCAGCTTGGTGCTGCGGGGGGGCACAGATACGCAGTATTTT. Its translation is CASSLVLRGGTDTQYF.

The chain combines TRBV29-1 with TRBJ2-1; D gene unclear. Per the germline V gene, CDR1 is SQVTM and CDR2 is ANQGSEA. Trimming shortened V by 3 bases and J by 5 bases, and 14 bases separated the two germline ends. This CDR3 is built from 14 residues. CDR3 coding DNA: TGCAGCGTTGATATTGGGTATCATGACAATGAGCAGTTCTTC. Its protein is CSVDIGYHDNEQFF.

The J gene is TRBJ2-1, the V gene TRBV24-1, with TRBD2 matching over 7 bases. The trim removed 6 bases at V and 7 bases at J, leaving 8 bases unmatched. Germline CDR1 and CDR2: KGHDR and SFDVKD. The CDR3 loop spans 14 amino acids. The CDR3 loop is CATSPEVGGNEQFF. The CDR3 nucleotides are TGTGCCACCAGTCCCGAGGTGGGGGGGAATGAGCAGTTCTTC.

A few counts support this clonotype. The chain has TRBV2 and TRBJ2-3, with D unclear. Germline values: CDR1 SNHLY, CDR2 FYNNEI. V was trimmed by 11 bases and J by 6 bases, leaving 18 bases between them. The CDR3 length is 13 residues. CDR3 loop: CARRGLSRDTQYF. The DNA for the CDR3 is TGTGCCCGGAGAGGATTAAGCAGGGATACGCAGTATTTT.

This rearrangement joins TRBV2 to TRBJ1-1, with D tentatively TRBD1 (5 bases). Deletions cut 2 bases from V and 5 bases from J, with 12 bases between. The CDR3 totals 14 residues. CDR1 is SNHLY and CDR2 is FYNNEI in the germline V gene. This chain's CDR3 is CASSERRVGTEAFF. CDR3 in DNA: TGTGCCAGCAGTGAACGCAGGGTGGGGACTGAAGCTTTCTTT.

This clonotype was observed many times. The V call is TRBV20-1, the J call TRBJ2-5; TRBD1 matches at 10 bases. This CDR3 comprises 12 residues. With 4 bases clipped from V and 5 bases from J, the junction kept 1 base outside the gene matches. Germline V lookup: CDR1 DFQATT, CDR2 SNEGSKA (reference sequence). The CDR3 bases are TGCAGTGCTAAGGACAGGGGGGAGACCCAGTACTTC. It codes for CSAKDRGETQYF.

This clonotype was detected only a few times. V gene TRBV5-1 combines with J gene TRBJ2-7; 11 bases are shared with TRBD2. The CDR3 loop spans 15 amino acids. Per germline, CDR1 SGHRS and CDR2 YFSETQ. Trimming at V came to 6 bases and at J to 7 bases, leaving 12 bases not matched to a gene. CDR3 nucleotide sequence: TGCGCCAGCACCTCGGGGACTAGCGGCTACAGAGAGCAGTACTTC. Translation gives CASTSGTSGYREQYF.

This clonotype has only a few counts. V gene TRBV29-1 combines with J gene TRBJ2-7; D is perhaps TRBD2 (6 bases). The DNA end lines up better with TRBJ2-5; the J call may be wrong. Germline CDR1 is SQVTM and CDR2 is ANQGSEA. The CDR3 length is 13 residues. The CDR3 loop reads CSVDRGRGETQYF. CDR3 nucleotide sequence: TGCAGCGTTGACCGGGGGAGAGGGGAGACCCAGTACTTC.

This clonotype showed up just a few times. The V call is TRBV5-1, the J call TRBJ2-7, with 7 bases fitting TRBD1. CDR1 SGHRS and CDR2 YFSETQ come from the germline V gene. J gave up 5 bases and V 6 bases, and 11 bases lay outside the gene matches. The length of the CDR3 is 14 residues. CDR3 sequence (DNA): TGCGCCAGCACCGGCGGGTTAGGGGGCGACGAGCAGTACTTC. The encoded protein is CASTGGLGGDEQYF.

This clonotype showed up just a few times. The chain recombines TRBV6-6 with TRBJ2-7, with D unclear. The germline V gene has CDR1 MNHNY and CDR2 SVGAGI (reference sequence). The CDR3 runs 17 residues. The V gene lost 2 bases and the J gene lost 2 bases, with 19 bases spanning the gap. The CDR3 here is CASSYPRQRTETYEQYF. CDR3 coding DNA: TGTGCCAGCAGTTACCCGAGACAACGTACAGAAACCTACGAGCAGTACTTC.